A selection of T cell receptor beta chains follows, all from one sample in a study of blood T cells in healthy people across ages. Using its own MiXCR run on the 5' RACE reads, TCRdb lists one record per CDR3 protein. The profile covers hundreds of thousands of distinct CDR3 sequences, with approximately 52% appearing a single time and about 13% taken by the ten largest. The sample consisted of blood. These receptors originate from a woman older than 75 in good health. CDR3s include the opening cysteine and the closing phenylalanine or tryptophan.

j_call | v_call | cdr3_aa
TRBJ1-2 | TRBV3-1 | CASTAIQNGGYTF
TRBJ2-3 | TRBV6-5 | CASSGHSTDTQYF
TRBJ1-2 | TRBV29-1 | CSVEEQGPYGYTF
TRBJ2-1 | TRBV10-3 | CAISEFNEQFF
TRBJ2-3 | TRBV11-3 | CASSLRAGPDTQYF
TRBJ2-7 | TRBV12-3/TRBV12-4 | CASSSSGTRTYEQYF
TRBJ2-1 | TRBV24-1 | CATSDNTGGLYNEQFF
TRBJ2-3 | TRBV6-2/TRBV6-3 | CASSYSGSPTDTQYF
TRBJ2-3 | TRBV12-3/TRBV12-4 | CASSLGLQTDTQYF
TRBJ2-1 | TRBV12-3/TRBV12-4 | CASSLWALVSCEQFF
TRBJ2-2 | TRBV15 | CATSTYTGELFF
TRBJ1-3 | TRBV7-2 | CASSPQGGRFSGNTIYF
TRBJ1-5 | TRBV15 | CATNAGQGSNQPQHF
TRBJ2-7 | TRBV25-1 | CASRRQESYEQYF
TRBJ2-1 | TRBV20-1 | CSARSGGLCNEQFF
. | TRBV20-1 | CSARPLSGRAVGETQYF
TRBJ2-7 | TRBV28 | CASSGRTHEQYF
TRBJ2-2 | TRBV9 | CASSVMTGNTGELFF
TRBJ2-3 | TRBV5-1 | CASSSGGQADTQYF
. | TRBV7-9 | CASSILAQETQYF
TRBJ1-6 | TRBV12-3/TRBV12-4 | CASSPNSGSPFHF
TRBJ2-1 | TRBV12-3/TRBV12-4 | CASRGREALYEQFF
TRBJ2-5 | TRBV29-1 | CSVGGNLKTQETQYF
TRBJ1-1 | TRBV20-1 | CSASLRDLNTEAFF
TRBJ2-3 | TRBV24-1 | CATSVLAGDTDTQYF
TRBJ2-3 | TRBV24-1 | CATSDPPGTGSTDTQYF
TRBJ2-1 | TRBV7-2 | CASSREWGGNEQFF
TRBJ2-7 | TRBV27 | CASCPPTGDQGRRRYSYEQYF
TRBJ2-1 | TRBV5-1 | CASSIRRTYFGYNEQFF
TRBJ1-2 | TRBV5-1 | CASSPDAGSYGYTF
TRBJ2-1 | TRBV6-5 | CASSYGGPHVRSEQFF
TRBJ2-1 | TRBV27 | CASSGEAGWSYNEQFF
TRBJ1-2 | TRBV29-1 | CSVYGGDGYTF
TRBJ1-3 | TRBV3-1 | CASSQERRNSGNTIYF
TRBJ2-3 | TRBV12-3/TRBV12-4 | CASSRLADTQYF
TRBJ2-1 | TRBV7-2 | CASSYPGEQFF
TRBJ2-3 | TRBV7-6 | CASSLAGTSGKTDTQYF
TRBJ2-5 | TRBV29-1 | CSAKRGTGSNEQYF
TRBJ1-6 | TRBV7-3 | CASSHGQNNSPLHF
TRBJ2-6 | TRBV20-1 | CSASPLGANVLTF
TRBJ1-5 | TRBV12-3/TRBV12-4 | CASSFNQPQHF
TRBJ2-1 | TRBV6-5 | CASSYKALNEQFF